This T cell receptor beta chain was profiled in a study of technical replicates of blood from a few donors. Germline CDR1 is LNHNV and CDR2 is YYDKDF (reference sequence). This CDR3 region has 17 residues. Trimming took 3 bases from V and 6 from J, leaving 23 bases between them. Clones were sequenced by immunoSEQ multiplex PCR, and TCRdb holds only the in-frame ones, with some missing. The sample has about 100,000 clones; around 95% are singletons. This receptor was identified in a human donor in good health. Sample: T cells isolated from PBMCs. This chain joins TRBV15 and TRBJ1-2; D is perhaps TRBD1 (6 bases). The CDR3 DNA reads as TGTGCCACCAGCAGGCTTACGGGCGGCCAGGGGCTACATGGCTACACCTTC. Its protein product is CATSRLTGGQGLHGYTF.